This passage covers 22 T cell receptor beta chains from one sample sequenced in a study of blood T cell repertoires in COVID-19. The repertoire was sequenced with immunoSEQ multiplex PCR; TCRdb's copy has only in-frame clones and lacks some. The profile shows about 26,000 clones, roughly 90% of them singletons. Sequenced material: peripheral blood. These receptors all come from a human donor in a cohort sampled during active COVID-19.

The chain has TRBV5-1 and TRBJ1-5; tentatively, D is TRBD1 (5 bases). The CDR3 runs to 14 residues. Germline CDR1 and CDR2: SGHRS and YFSETQ. V was clipped by 1 base and J by 7 bases, with 12 bases between them. DNA of the CDR3: TGCGCCAGCAGCTTGTCGGGGGATAGACAGCCCCAGCATTTT. It is translated as CASSLSGDRQPQHF.

The V call is TRBV11-2, the J call TRBJ2-1; perhaps TRBD2 as D (5 bases). Germline V CDR1 and CDR2: SGHAT, FQNNGV. The CDR3 is 15 residues long. Trimming shortened V by 5 bases and J by 8 bases, and 19 bases separated the two germline ends. CDR3 DNA: TGTGCCAGCAGCAGCATCTCATCTGGGCGGGATGAGCAGTTCTTC. Translating gives CASSSISSGRDEQFF.

V and J are TRBV12-2 and TRBJ1-2; TRBD1 is the table's D call, not checked against the DNA. TRBV12-2 is designated a pseudogene. This CDR3 has 15 residues. The CDR3 protein is CASRPQGDRVYGYTF. CDR3 DNA sequence: TGTGCAAGTCGCCCACAGGGGGACAGGGTATATGGCTACACCTTC.

This clone was picked up one time. J is TRBJ2-3 and V is TRBV19; the match to TRBD2 covers 8 bases. The V and J ends lost 9 bases and 4 bases, in that order; junction bases with no gene match: 3. The CDR3 is made up of 12 amino acids. Germline CDR1 is LNHDA and CDR2 is SQIVND (reference sequence). CDR3 nucleotides: TGTGCCAGCGGGGGGGCGGCAGATACGCAGTATTTT. Amino acid sequence: CASGGAADTQYF.

The chain joins TRBV2 to TRBJ1-5; TRBD1 matches 9 bases. Germline V gives CDR1 SNHLY, CDR2 FYNNEI. V gave up 8 bases and J gave up 2 bases; unmatched junction bases: 10. This CDR3 comprises 16 residues. This CDR3 is CASGKNRGLGNQPQHF. CDR3 coding DNA: TGTGCCAGCGGGAAGAACAGGGGGCTGGGCAATCAGCCCCAGCATTTT.

The rearrangement links TRBV18 to TRBJ1-1, with D hard to call. CDR3 length equals 14 residues. Germline V gene lookup returns CDR1 KGHSH and CDR2 LQKENI. V lost 5 bases, J lost 2 bases, and 12 bases lay in between. The CDR3 region has the DNA TGTGCCAGCTCAGCAACAGACACCAACACTGAAGCTTTCTTT. Translation: CASSATDTNTEAFF.

Here the CDR3 reads CASSLAGTGAQAEAFF. The CDR3 nucleotides read TGTGCCAGTAGTCTGGCCGGGACAGGGGCTCAGGCGGAGGCTTTCTTT. The gene calls are TRBV19 and TRBJ1-1; TRBD1 agrees at 10 bases. The CDR3 totals 16 residues. The ends lost 5 bases at V and 11 bases at J; junction bases unmatched: 17. CDR1 and CDR2 (germline): LNHDA, SQIVND (reference sequence).

V gene TRBV27 combines with J gene TRBJ1-6; D ambiguous. The CDR3 sequence is 14 residues long. Germline-derived CDR1 and CDR2 are MNHEY and SMNVEV (reference sequence). With 5 bases removed from V and 15 bases from J, the gap between germline ends came to 20 bases. The CDR3, as DNA: TGTGCCAGCAGTACTGGCCGTTCGGGTCCTCACCTCCACTTT. Translated: CASSTGRSGPHLHF.

The chain combines TRBV14 with TRBJ2-1, with D maybe TRBD2 (5 bases). CDR3 length: 14 amino acids. Trimming cost V 1 base and J 9 bases, with 13 bases left between them. Germline assignment: CDR1 SGHDN and CDR2 FVKESK. CDR3 nucleotide sequence: TGTGCCAGCAGCCAAGTACGGGGAGACGGTGAGCAGTTCTTC. Amino acid sequence: CASSQVRGDGEQFF.

The chain carries TRBV7-3 and TRBJ1-3; 9 bases are a match to TRBD1. Germline V gives CDR1 SGHTA, CDR2 FQGTGA. V gave up 5 bases and J gave up 4 bases; unmatched junction bases: 6. The CDR3 has 15 amino acids. Here the CDR3 reads CASSPGQGLGNTIYF. DNA for the CDR3: TGTGCCAGCAGCCCGGGACAGGGTCTAGGAAACACCATATATTTT. Variable domain in full (rest from reference TRBV7-3 and TRBJ1-3): GAGVSQTPSNKVTEKGKYVELRCDPISGHTALYWYRQSLGQGPEFLIYFQGTGAADDSGLPNDRFFAVRPEGSVSTLKIQRTERGDSAVYLCASSPGQGLGNTIYFGEGSWLTVV.

The rearrangement joins TRBV28 to TRBJ1-5, with D perhaps TRBD1 (6 bases). Germline CDR1 is MDHEN and CDR2 is SYDVKM. With 5 bases removed from V and 6 bases from J, the gap between germline ends came to 14 bases. The CDR3 is made up of 14 amino acids. CDR3 loop: CASSLGQSSQPQHF. In DNA form, the CDR3 reads TGTGCCAGCAGTCTAGGACAGTCCTCTCAGCCCCAGCATTTT.

Comments on this clone: Other DNA sequences in the sample encode the same CDR3. The rearrangement links TRBV19 to TRBJ1-1, with D possibly being TRBD1 (6 bases). Trimming took off 6 bases at V and 4 bases at J, with 24 bases between the two ends. This CDR3 is built from 17 residues. Germline V lookup: CDR1 LNHDA, CDR2 SQIVND (reference sequence). CDR3 DNA sequence: TGTGCCAGTAGCCCAAGGGGCGGGGGCCCGGTCGGCACTGAAGCTTTCTTT. Amino acids: CASSPRGGGPVGTEAFF.

This CDR3 reads CASSLGTGSGSGFYEQYV. The DNA of the CDR3 is TGTGCCAGCAGTTTAGGTACAGGGTCCGGTTCAGGTTTCTACGAGCAGTACGTC. The J gene is TRBJ2-7, the V gene TRBV28; a possible D gene is TRBD1 (6 bases). V lost 2 bases and J 3 bases, leaving 23 bases between the germline ends. This CDR3 has 18 residues. Germline V gives CDR1 MDHEN, CDR2 SYDVKM.

V usage is TRBV3-1 (or the pseudogene TRBV3-2) and J usage is TRBJ2-3; D perhaps matches TRBD2 (7 bases). Germline V lookup: CDR1 LGHDT, CDR2 YNNKEL (reference sequence). There are 17 residues in the CDR3. Trimming stripped 1 base from V and 2 bases from J, with 16 bases between. The CDR3 DNA is TGTGCCAGCAGCCAAGCCCGGGGGGCTTGGAACACAGATACGCAGTATTTT. It is translated as CASSQARGAWNTDTQYF.

V and J are TRBV6-5 and TRBJ1-4; D not resolved. Germline CDR1 and CDR2: MNHEY and SVGAGI. This CDR3 is built from 13 residues. With 6 bases removed from V and 8 bases from J, the gap between germline ends came to 13 bases. The DNA of the CDR3 is TGTGCCAGCAGGAGGGCTGTAAGGGAAAAACTGTTTTTT. It is translated as CASRRAVREKLFF.

V gene TRBV6-6 combines with J gene TRBJ2-7, with D maybe TRBD1 (6 bases). Germline V gene lookup returns CDR1 MNHNY and CDR2 SVGAGI (reference sequence). The CDR3 contains 13 residues. The ends were cut back, 6 bases at V and 5 bases at J, with 14 bases in the middle. The CDR3 DNA reads as TGTGCCAGCAGCCTACAGGGTTGGAACGAGCAGTACTTC. Its translation is CASSLQGWNEQYF.

This sequence joins TRBV18 and TRBJ2-2; D possibly corresponds to TRBD2 (5 bases). The germline gives CDR1 KGHSH, CDR2 LQKENI. Trimming left V 6 bases short and J 3 bases short, with 11 bases between. The CDR3 contains 14 residues. CDR3 in DNA: TGTGCCAGCTCGCAGACCGGGGACACCGGGGAGCTGTTTTTT. Protein: CASSQTGDTGELFF.

This chain links TRBV29-1 with TRBJ2-3; 16 bases map to TRBD2. The CDR3 contains 18 residues. Germline V gene lookup returns CDR1 SQVTM and CDR2 ANQGSEA. V dropped 7 bases and J dropped 1; count of bases not matched to a gene: 11. In nucleotides, the CDR3 is TGCAGCGCCCCCCACTCCGGGACTAGCGGGGGGGGCACAGATACGCAGTATTTT. This sequence encodes CSAPHSGTSGGGTDTQYF.

This sequence joins TRBV24-1 and TRBJ1-1; unclear D gene. The ends were cut back, 7 bases at V and 5 bases at J, with 7 bases in the middle. The germline V gene has CDR1 KGHDR and CDR2 SFDVKD. The CDR3 contains 11 residues. The CDR3 reads CATSAGTEAFF. The CDR3 DNA reads TGTGCCACCAGCGCCGGGACTGAAGCTTTCTTT.

The V and J genes are TRBV6-1 and TRBJ1-2, with D maybe TRBD1 (5 bases). CDR1 is MNHNS, CDR2 SASEGT, per germline. V lost 2 bases and J 4 bases, leaving 11 bases between the germline ends. The CDR3 covers 14 residues. The CDR3 is CASSEYRSSYGYTF. CDR3 sequence (DNA): TGTGCCAGCAGTGAATACAGGAGCTCCTATGGCTACACCTTC.

This chain connects TRBV3-1 (or the pseudogene TRBV3-2) to TRBJ1-6; D remains ambiguous. Germline V gene data show CDR1 as LGHDT and CDR2 as YNNKEL (reference sequence). V was shortened by 6 bases and J by 5 bases, with 11 bases between the two germline ends. This CDR3 is 14 amino acids long. For the CDR3, the DNA is TGTGCCAGCAGTTGGTACAGAAATAATTCACCCCTCCACTTT. Its protein is CASSWYRNNSPLHF.

V usage is TRBV20-1 and J usage is TRBJ2-1; tentative D call: TRBD2 (5 bases). Trimming left V 3 bases short and J 12 bases short, with 12 bases between. There are 11 residues in the CDR3. Per germline, CDR1 DFQATT and CDR2 SNEGSKA (reference sequence). The chain's CDR3 is CSASDGESQFF. The CDR3 nucleotides read TGCAGTGCTAGTGATGGGGAGTCGCAGTTCTTC.